This TCR beta chain comes out of a study of T cells after posttransplantation cyclophosphamide. Study-level findings and limits: Donor CD8+ memory clones often dominated recipient blood repertoires at later times.

Trimming removed 6 bases at V and 1 base at J, with 12 bases between. This CDR3 comprises 14 residues. The germline V gene encodes CDR1 SNHLY and CDR2 FYNNEI. TCRdb's table, derived via immunoSEQ multiplex PCR, lists solely in-frame clones and lacks some. The sample has around 17,000 clones; almost 95% are singletons. Busulfan-fludarabine conditioning, marrow transplant, and cyclophosphamide on days +3 and +4 were administered. Worth noting for this clone: No antigen is known for it.

The sample here was CD4+ T cells sorted from blood, taken after allogeneic stem cell transplant with posttransplant cyclophosphamide. This sequence was found in a male patient aged 60 to 75 who received an allogeneic stem cell transplant from a related donor and was CMV-positive. A share of the T cells may be of graft donor origin. The chain carries TRBV2 and TRBJ1-1; D is perhaps TRBD1 (6 bases). The chain's CDR3 is CASSREQGNTEAFF. CDR3 DNA: TGTGCCAGCAGCCGGGAACAGGGGAACACTGAAGCTTTCTTT.